The 17 T cell receptor beta chains below come from one sample, sequenced in a study of blood T cells in healthy people across ages (dated by TCRdb to between 2014 and 2017). Library prep was done by 5' RACE. Instrument used: Illumina HiSeq 2500. A second roughly 6 to 11 cycle PCR used a sample-barcoded 5' primer and a J-beta primer mix. TCRdb's own reprocessing of the public reads used fastp at Q25 and MiXCR and kept productive beta chains. Rows with one shared CDR3 protein collapse into an entry with the most common genes and DNA. In this sample the table shows 630,000 or so distinct CDR3 sequences, 32% of which occur a single time. 15% to 17% of the sample is taken by the ten largest. The sequencing input was blood. These receptors originate from a woman of 80 years or more in good health. Donor details come from another sample of the same person, matched by shared clones.

This clonotype appeared many times. The V gene is TRBV18, the J gene TRBJ2-1, with D uncertain. With 1 base removed from V and 10 bases from J, the gap between germline ends came to 11 bases. The CDR3 length is 13 residues. Germline values: CDR1 KGHSH, CDR2 LQKENI. CDR3 amino acids: CASSPRSSGEQFF. The CDR3 region has the DNA TGTGCCAGCTCACCACGGAGCTCCGGGGAGCAGTTCTTC. The entire variable domain, with the rest obtained from reference TRBV18 and TRBJ2-1, is as follows: NAGVMQNPRHLVRRRGQEARLRCSPMKGHSHVYWYRQLPEEGLKFMVYLQKENIIDESGMPKERFSAEFPKEGPSILRIQQVVRGDSAAYFCASSPRSSGEQFFGPGTRLTVL.

This clonotype was seen ten or more times. CDR3: CASTLTGTGGGYTF. The CDR3 region has the DNA TGTGCCAGTACCCTTACCGGGACAGGTGGTGGCTACACCTTC. The chain carries TRBV19 and TRBJ1-2, with 8 bases identical to TRBD1. This CDR3 region has 14 residues. Trimming cost V 7 bases and J 7 bases; bases outside gene matches: 11. In germline, CDR1 is LNHDA, CDR2 SQIVND (reference sequence). Together with reference TRBV19 and TRBJ1-2, the CDR3 gives the full variable domain: DGGITQSPKYLFRKEGQNVTLSCEQNLNHDAMYWYRQDPGQGLRLIYYSQIVNDFQKGDIAEGYSVSREKKESFPLTVTSAQKNPTAFYLCASTLTGTGGGYTFGSGTRLTVV.

This clonotype has at least ten counts. The gene calls are TRBV6-5 and TRBJ1-2; 9 bases fit TRBD1. V lost 4 bases, J lost 5 bases, and 11 bases stayed unmatched. The germline gives CDR1 MNHEY, CDR2 SVGAGI. The CDR3 totals 16 residues. Here the CDR3 reads CASSSTTDRGAYGYTF. The CDR3 nucleotides are TGTGCCAGCAGTTCAACCACGGACAGGGGCGCGTATGGCTACACCTTC.

The V call is TRBV20-1, the J call TRBJ2-3, with TRBD1 identical over 10 bases. The CDR3 has 15 residues. V trimming: 6 bases; J trimming: 2 bases; junction bases outside the gene matches: 8. Germline CDR1 and CDR2: DFQATT and SNEGSKA (reference sequence). CDR3 nucleotide sequence: TGCAGTGCGCTGGGGGGGACAGGGGCCACAGATACGCAGTATTTT. This sequence encodes CSALGGTGATDTQYF.

This clonotype was counted a few times. The rearrangement joins TRBV25-1 to TRBJ2-3; unclear D gene. This CDR3 comprises 16 residues. Trimming shortened V by 2 bases and J by 5 bases, and 17 bases separated the two germline ends. Germline V gene lookup returns CDR1 MGHDK and CDR2 SYGVNS. The CDR3 spells CASSERAAREEDTQYF. The CDR3 DNA sequence: TGTGCCAGCAGTGAAAGGGCGGCAAGGGAAGAAGATACGCAGTATTTT.

This chain uses TRBV2 with TRBJ2-3, with D hard to call. V gave up 6 bases and J gave up 2 bases, with 24 bases separating them. The CDR3 spans 18 residues. From germline, CDR1 is SNHLY and CDR2 FYNNEI. The CDR3 loop is CASSVSLLSTGNTDTQYF. In DNA, the CDR3 is TGTGCCAGCAGCGTATCACTGCTATCGACGGGTAACACAGATACGCAGTATTTT. Using reference TRBV2 and TRBJ2-3 for the parts outside the CDR3, the full variable domain is EPEVTQTPSHQVTQMGQEVILRCVPISNHLYFYWYRQILGQKVEFLVSFYNNEISEKSEIFDDQFSVERPDGSNFTLKIRSTKLEDSAMYFCASSVSLLSTGNTDTQYFGPGTRLTVL.

This clonotype was found many times. V is TRBV6-1 and J is TRBJ2-3, with 10 bases that match TRBD1. CDR1 is MNHNS and CDR2 is SASEGT in the germline V gene. CDR3 length: 17 residues. The ends lost 5 bases at V and 4 bases at J; junction bases unmatched: 12. CDR3 nucleotide sequence: TGTGCCAGCAGTCGTCGAAGTGGGACAGGGGAATCAGATACGCAGTATTTT. Protein sequence: CASSRRSGTGESDTQYF.

Many counts were recorded for this clonotype. J is TRBJ2-1 and V is TRBV18; no clear D gene. The germline V gene encodes CDR1 KGHSH and CDR2 LQKENI. The CDR3 length is 13 residues. Between the trimmed V and J ends, which lost 3 bases and 6 bases, there was a span of 9 bases. CDR3 region: CASSPVLSNEQFF. The CDR3 DNA sequence: TGTGCCAGCTCACCGGTGCTGTCCAATGAGCAGTTCTTC.

At least ten counts were recorded for this clonotype. The chain combines TRBV12-3 or TRBV12-4 with TRBJ2-3, with D perhaps assigned TRBD1 or TRBD2 (6 bases each). This CDR3 is 15 amino acids long. Trimming cost V 1 base and J 6 bases, with 14 bases left between them. The CDR3 nucleotides read TGTGCCAGCAGTTTAGAGCGTAGGAGGGGGGATACGCAGTATTTT. This encodes CASSLERRRGDTQYF.

The rearrangement links TRBV6-6 to TRBJ1-4, with D maybe TRBD1 (5 bases). V was pared by 0 bases and J by 6 bases, with 11 bases between. Germline V gene data show CDR1 as MNHNY and CDR2 as SVGAGI (reference sequence). The CDR3 contains 15 residues. The chain's CDR3 is CASSYSGDADEKLFF. The CDR3 region has the DNA TGTGCCAGCAGTTACTCGGGGGACGCCGATGAAAAACTGTTTTTT.

This clonotype was counted many times. J is TRBJ1-5 and V is TRBV7-2, with D unclear. Germline lookup yields CDR1 SGHTA and CDR2 FQGNSA. Deletions cut 1 base from V and 5 bases from J, with 12 bases between. The CDR3 is 15 amino acids. DNA for the CDR3: TGTGCCAGCAGCTTAGGTGGGAGAGGAGATCAGCCCCAGCATTTT. It codes for CASSLGGRGDQPQHF.

This clonotype appeared many times. The V call is TRBV3-1, the J call TRBJ2-7; 7 bases agree with TRBD2. The germline CDR1 and CDR2 sequences are LGHDT and YNNKEL (reference sequence). The CDR3 extends over 13 amino acids. J was trimmed by 7 bases and V by 1 base; bases with no gene match: 4. The CDR3 DNA reads TGTGCCAGCAGCCAAGTCCTCGGGGGGGAGCAGTACTTC. Translation gives CASSQVLGGEQYF.

This clonotype was seen at least ten times. CDR3 amino acids: CSVPKAGTRETQYF. DNA for the CDR3: TGCAGCGTACCGAAGGCAGGCACCCGGGAGACCCAGTACTTC. The J gene is TRBJ2-5, the V gene TRBV29-1; D is uncertain. The germline V gene encodes CDR1 SQVTM and CDR2 ANQGSEA. CDR3 length: 14 residues. V lost 6 bases and J 5 bases, leaving 19 bases between the germline ends. Supplemented by reference TRBV29-1 and TRBJ2-5, the full variable domain reads SAVISQKPSRDICQRGTSLTIQCQVDSQVTMMFWYRQQPGQSLTLIATANQGSEATYESGFVIDKFPISRPNLTFSTLTVSNMSPEDSSIYLCSVPKAGTRETQYFGPGTRLLVL.

This clonotype was found once. A much larger clone differs from this one at a single base, so this may be a read error. The chain joins TRBV5-1 to TRBJ2-3; possible D gene TRBD1, 6 bases. V was shortened by 6 bases and J by 5 bases, with 19 bases between the two germline ends. CDR3 length: 15 residues. Looked up from germline, CDR1 is SGHRS and CDR2 is YFSETQ. This CDR3 is CASNPGQHIGDTQYF. The CDR3 DNA reads TGCGCCAGCAACCCGGGACAACACATTGGAGATACGCAGTATTTT. The variable domain in full, completed from reference TRBV5-1 and TRBJ2-3, reads KAGVTQTPRYLIKTRGQQVTLSCSPISGHRSVSWYQQTPGQGLQFLFEYFSETQRNKGNFPGRFSGRQFSNSRSEMNVSTLELGDSALYLCASNPGQHIGDTQYFGPGTRLTVL.

This clonotype occurred many times. The V and J genes are TRBV12-3 or TRBV12-4 and TRBJ2-7, with 8 bases fitting TRBD2. The CDR3 contains 14 residues. V gave up 6 bases and J gave up 5 bases; unmatched junction bases: 9. This chain's CDR3 is CASRSGGGHNEQYF. The CDR3 DNA reads TGTGCCAGCAGATCTGGCGGGGGGCACAACGAGCAGTACTTC.

V gene TRBV29-1 combines with J gene TRBJ2-1; D gene ambiguous. CDR1 is SQVTM, CDR2 ANQGSEA, per germline. V gave up 5 bases and J gave up 7 bases, with 6 bases separating them. The CDR3 extends over 10 amino acids. The CDR3 bases are TGCAGCGTTATGGGTAATGAGCAGTTCTTC. This gives the protein CSVMGNEQFF.

This clonotype was counted a few times. The V call is TRBV6-2 or TRBV6-3, the J call TRBJ1-1; the D gene is possibly TRBD1 (6 bases). The V and J ends lost 0 bases and 0 bases respectively, with 14 bases between them. CDR1 and CDR2 from the germline V gene are MNHEY and SVGEGT. The CDR3 covers 17 residues. DNA of the CDR3: TGTGCCAGCAGTTACTCCGGGACACCCCTCATGAACACTGAAGCTTTCTTT. It translates to CASSYSGTPLMNTEAFF.